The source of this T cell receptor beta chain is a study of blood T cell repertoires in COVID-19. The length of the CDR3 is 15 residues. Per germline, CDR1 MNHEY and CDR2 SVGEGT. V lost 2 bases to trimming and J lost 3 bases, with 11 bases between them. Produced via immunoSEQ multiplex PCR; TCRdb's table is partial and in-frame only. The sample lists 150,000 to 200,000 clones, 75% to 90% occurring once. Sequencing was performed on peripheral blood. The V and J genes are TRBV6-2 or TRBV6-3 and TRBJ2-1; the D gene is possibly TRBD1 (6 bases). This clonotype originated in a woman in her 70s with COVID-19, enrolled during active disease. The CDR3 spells CASSYGQGIYNEQFF. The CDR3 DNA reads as TGTGCCAGCAGTTACGGGCAGGGGATCTACAATGAGCAGTTCTTC.